These T cell receptor beta chains were read from a single sample in a study of blood T cell repertoires in COVID-19. The assay was immunoSEQ multiplex PCR, and TCRdb's table has in-frame clones only and misses some. The sample contains 140,000 to 150,000 clones, approximately 83% of which appear only once. Sequencing used peripheral blood. The receptors come from a woman aged 60-75 years with COVID-19, enrolled during active disease. CDR3s include the opening cysteine and the closing phenylalanine or tryptophan. The D gene is left open where the match is weak. Size values are once, few and many counts, or a class for expanded clones, and some rows have none.

>TRBD1|.|TRBJ1-2|TRBV15
TGTGCCACCAGCAGAAGACCGGGACAGGTCCTTTACTATGGCTACACCTTC
CATSRRPGQVLYYGYTF
>.|.|TRBJ2-1|TRBV27
TGTGCCAGCAGTTTAGGCCGAGCGCGCTACAATGAGCAGTTCTTC
CASSLGRARYNEQFF
>.|.|TRBJ1-1|TRBV11-2
TGTGCCAGCAGCGTCCAGGGGAACACTGAAGCTTTCTTT
CASSVQGNTEAFF
>.|.|TRBJ2-7|TRBV7-6
TGTGCCAGCAGCCCCCCCCCTGGCATGATCTCCTACGAGCAGTACTTC
CASSPPPGMISYEQYF
>.|.|TRBJ1-1|TRBV18
TGTGCCAGCTCACGAGATACAGAGATGTCGAACACTGAAGCTTTCTTT
CASSRDTEMSNTEAFF
>.|.|TRBJ1-2|TRBV29-1
TGCAGCGTTGAAGATCCGGGTTATGGCTACACCTTC
CSVEDPGYGYTF
>TRBD1|.|TRBJ1-2|TRBV7-2
TGTGCCAGCAGCTTTGACAGGGCTGGTGGCTACACCTTC
CASSFDRAGGYTF
>TRBD1|.|TRBJ1-6|TRBV25-1
TGTGCCAGCAGTCCAGGGGGCGTAAATTCACCCCTCCACTTT
CASSPGGVNSPLHF
>.|.|TRBJ2-7|TRBV2
TGTGCCAGCAGTATCGAAGAGGGCCGCTACGAGCAGTACTTC
CASSIEEGRYEQYF
>TRBD1|.|TRBJ1-4|TRBV5-4
TGTGCCAGCAGCTTGCGGACAGGCCTTACTAATGAAAAACTGTTTTTT
CASSLRTGLTNEKLFF
>TRBD1|.|TRBJ1-1|TRBV20-1
TGCAGTGCTAGTTGGAGCAGGGGGGACACTGAAGCTTTCTTT
CSASWSRGDTEAFF
>.|.|TRBJ2-5|TRBV14
TGTGCCAGCAGCCTGGGACTGGGGCGAGCCCAGTACTTC
CASSLGLGRAQYF
>.|.|TRBJ2-2|TRBV7-7
TGTGCTAGCAGCCCCGGACAGTTCACCGGGGAGCTGTTTTTT
CASSPGQFTGELFF
>.|.|TRBJ1-1|TRBV2
TGTGCCAGCAGTGAAATTCCAGGGTTATCAGCTTTCTTT
CASSEIPGLSAFF
>.|.|TRBJ1-2|TRBV6-5
TGTGCCAGCAGTTATTACGGACAGAACTATGGCTACACCTTC
CASSYYGQNYGYTF
>.|.|TRBJ2-7|TRBV14
TGTGCCAGCAGCAGAAGGGCCAGCGGGCCGACCTACGAGCAGTACTTC
CASSRRASGPTYEQYF
>.|.|TRBJ2-7|TRBV3-1/TRBV3-2
TGTGCCAGCAGCCAAGGGGGGCGCGAGCAGTACTTC
CASSQGGREQYF
>TRBD2|few|TRBJ2-1|TRBV11-3
TGTGCCAGCAGCCCAGGACTAGCGGGGAATGAGCAGTTCTTC
CASSPGLAGNEQFF
>TRBD1|.|TRBJ2-7|TRBV20-1
TGCAGTGCCAGGGGGCTGTACGAGCAGTACTTC
CSARGLYEQYF
>TRBD1|.|TRBJ2-3|TRBV6-5
TGTGCCACCATGGAGACAGGGAACACAGATACGCAGTATTTT
CATMETGNTDTQYF
>.|.|TRBJ2-7|TRBV3-1/TRBV3-2
TGTGCCAGCAGCCCCACCTTAAGCGGACGAGCCTACGAGCAGTACTTC
CASSPTLSGRAYEQYF
>TRBD2|.|TRBJ2-5|TRBV20-1
TGCAGTGCTAGTTTGGGCGGGGGGGCCTTTCGGGAGACCCAGTACTTC
CSASLGGGAFRETQYF